One and the same sample provided the 23 T cell receptor beta chains below, sequenced in a study of regulatory T cells in long-lasting Graves disease. Time point of the sample: newly diagnosed GD, antithyroid drugs for less than 3 months. Making the TCR library involved RNA that had been extracted from PBMCs. HTBI primers from iRepertoire and Arm-PCR of CDR3 regions yielded the TCR beta libraries. TCRdb passed the multiplex PCR reads through MiXCR, listing each CDR3 protein once. Of 200,000 to 250,000 distinct CDR3 sequences detected, over 20% appear once; the ten largest clones hold 14%. This specimen was peripheral blood mononuclear cells (PBMCs), taken at new diagnosis, from a patient treated with antithyroid drugs. These TCRs come from a female donor with Graves disease.

This clonotype was observed many times. The J gene is TRBJ2-2, the V gene TRBV6-2 or TRBV6-3, with D possibly being TRBD2 (6 bases). Trimming took 7 bases from V and 0 from J, leaving 15 bases between them. This CDR3 region has 16 residues. Germline CDR1 reads MNHEY; CDR2 reads SVGEGT. CDR3 DNA sequence: TGTGCCAGCACCCCCGGGGCGGGGCCGAACACCGGGGAGCTGTTTTTT. It codes for CASTPGAGPNTGELFF.

This clonotype was seen just once. The chain has TRBV27 and TRBJ1-2; the D gene is possibly TRBD1 (5 bases). CDR1 MNHEY and CDR2 SMNVEV come from the germline V gene (reference sequence). CDR3 size: 11 residues. V lost 8 bases and J lost 8, with 12 bases in between. The CDR3 is CASRGADGYTF. CDR3 DNA: TGTGCCAGCCGTGGGGCGGACGGCTACACCTTC.

This clonotype has ten or more counts. The chain links TRBV7-8 to TRBJ2-3; D may be TRBD1 or TRBD2 (5 bases each). This CDR3 region has 16 residues. Germline V gives CDR1 SGHVS, CDR2 FQNEAQ. Trimming pared 1 base from V and 5 bases from J, leaving 16 bases between. The CDR3 loop reads CASSLGGGFYRDTQYF. The CDR3 coding sequence is TGTGCCAGCAGCTTAGGTGGGGGATTCTATCGAGATACGCAGTATTTT.

Remarks on this clonotype: Possible read error: a much larger clone is one base away. Likely a read error: the CDR3 ends without its conserved phenylalanine or tryptophan. The chain uses TRBV14 and TRBJ2-1; D perhaps matches TRBD1 (6 bases). The V gene lost 6 bases and the J gene lost 4 bases, with 10 bases spanning the gap. The CDR3 is 13 amino acids. Germline-derived CDR1 and CDR2 are SGHDN and FVKESK. In nucleotides, the CDR3 is TGTGCCAGCAGTATGGGACAATACAATGAGCAGTTCCTC. Translating gives CASSMGQYNEQFL.

This chain uses TRBV2 with TRBJ2-1; 14 bases line up with TRBD2. The V segment lost 8 bases and the J segment 6 bases; nucleotides outside the gene matches: 6. This CDR3 is built from 15 residues. Germline V gene data show CDR1 as SNHLY and CDR2 as FYNNEI. The CDR3 sequence: CASRAGTSGSNEQFF. The CDR3 DNA sequence: TGTGCCAGCCGAGCCGGGACTAGCGGGAGCAATGAGCAGTTCTTC. Full variable domain (remainder filled in from reference TRBV2 and TRBJ2-1): EPEVTQTPSHQVTQMGQEVILRCVPISNHLYFYWYRQILGQKVEFLVSFYNNEISEKSEIFDDQFSVERPDGSNFTLKIRSTKLEDSAMYFCASRAGTSGSNEQFFGPGTRLTVL.

The rearrangement joins TRBV4-1 to TRBJ2-3, with D possibly matching TRBD1 (6 bases). In germline, CDR1 is MGHRA, CDR2 YSYEKL. The length of the CDR3 is 14 residues. Trimming shortened V by 7 bases and J by 1 base, and 12 bases separated the two germline ends. CDR3 protein: CASIDNRGTDTQYF. The DNA of the CDR3 is TGCGCCAGCATCGATAACAGGGGCACAGATACGCAGTATTTT.

In this sample, this clonotype turned up many times. The V gene is TRBV30, the J gene TRBJ1-1; D uncertain. This CDR3 spans 11 amino acids. V was pared by 5 bases and J by 1 base, with 5 bases between. Per the germline V gene, CDR1 is GTSNPN and CDR2 is SVGIG (reference sequence). The CDR3 sequence is CAWEGNTEAFF. CDR3 DNA: TGTGCCTGGGAGGGGAACACTGAAGCTTTCTTT. Variable domain in full (rest from reference TRBV30 and TRBJ1-1): SQTIHQWPATLVQPVGSPLSLECTVEGTSNPNLYWYRQAAGRGLQLLFYSVGIGQISSEVPQNLSASRPQDRQFILSSKKLLLSDSGFYLCAWEGNTEAFFGQGTRLTVV.

Turning to this clonotype: A much larger clone differs from this one at a single base, so this may be a read error. This chain joins TRBV28 and TRBJ2-5; 8 bases fit TRBD2. V shed 3 bases, J shed 3 bases, and the junction held 6 bases outside the gene matches. The germline V gene encodes CDR1 MDHEN and CDR2 SYDVKM. The CDR3 loop spans 15 amino acids. CDR3 loop: CASSFGRGGKETQYF. The CDR3 bases are TGTGCCAGCAGTTTTGGCCGGGGGGGAAAAGAGACCCAGTACTTC.

This clonotype appeared many times. The chain couples TRBV6-1 to TRBJ1-2; no clear D. This CDR3 has 11 residues. Trimming removed 6 bases at V and 8 bases at J, with 10 bases between. The V gene's germline CDR1 is MNHNS and CDR2 SASEGT. DNA of the CDR3: TGTGCCAGCAGGAAACCGGAGGGCTACACCTTC. It encodes CASRKPEGYTF.

The genes are TRBV6-1 and TRBJ1-1; D uncertain. The CDR3 extends over 13 amino acids. V gave up 5 bases and J gave up 4 bases, with 11 bases separating them. Germline loops: CDR1 MNHNS, CDR2 SASEGT. CDR3 loop: CASSPRVLTEAFF. For the CDR3, the DNA is TGTGCCAGCAGTCCCCGGGTACTCACTGAAGCTTTCTTT.

In this sample, this clonotype turned up many times. V is TRBV12-3 or TRBV12-4 and J is TRBJ1-1; weak D call: TRBD1 (6 bases). The V end was cut by 2 bases, the J end by 1 base, with 8 bases between. There are 14 residues in the CDR3. The CDR3 protein is CASSLRGGNTEAFF. CDR3 bases: TGTGCCAGCAGTTTAAGAGGGGGGAACACTGAAGCTTTCTTT.

Many counts were recorded for this clonotype. The chain combines TRBV28 with TRBJ1-2; D gene unclear. CDR1 is MDHEN and CDR2 is SYDVKM in the germline V gene. The CDR3 totals 13 residues. V was cut by 2 bases and J by 7 bases, with 11 bases left in between. In DNA, the CDR3 is TGTGCCAGCAGTTTAAAGGCCGGGAGTGGCTACACCTTC. Its protein is CASSLKAGSGYTF.

This clonotype was observed at least ten times. The chain employs TRBV14 and TRBJ1-1, with D tentatively TRBD1 (6 bases). This CDR3 has 14 amino acids. Trimming took off 5 bases at V and 1 base at J, with 11 bases between the two ends. Per the germline V gene, CDR1 is SGHDN and CDR2 is FVKESK. CDR3: CASSGQLANTEAFF. Here the CDR3 DNA reads TGTGCCAGCAGCGGACAGCTCGCGAACACTGAAGCTTTCTTT.

The table lists this clonotype with a few counts. The chain employs TRBV19 and TRBJ1-4; the D gene is possibly TRBD1 (5 bases). The V end was cut by 7 bases, the J end by 3 bases, with 12 bases between. This CDR3 comprises 14 residues. Per germline, CDR1 LNHDA and CDR2 SQIVND (reference sequence). CDR3 DNA: TGTGCCAGTACCGAAGACAGCTCTAATGAAAAACTGTTTTTT. Translation gives CASTEDSSNEKLFF.

This clonotype was counted at least ten times. CDR3 protein: CASSRIRDWGTEAFF. In DNA form, the CDR3 reads TGTGCCAGCAGTCGGATCAGGGATTGGGGCACTGAAGCTTTCTTT. The chain has TRBV5-5 and TRBJ1-1, with D perhaps TRBD1 (5 bases). This CDR3 spans 15 amino acids. The germline gives CDR1 SGHKS, CDR2 YYEKEE (reference sequence). The ends were cut back, 5 bases at V and 4 bases at J, with 18 bases in the middle. The variable domain in full, completed from reference TRBV5-5 and TRBJ1-1, reads DAGVTQSPTHLIKTRGQQVTLRCSPISGHKSVSWYQQVLGQGPQFIFQYYEKEERGRGNFPDRFSARQFPNYSSELNVNALLLGDSALYLCASSRIRDWGTEAFFGQGTRLTVV.

This clonotype was observed many times. The chain recombines TRBV15 with TRBJ1-5, with 7 bases identical to TRBD1. V was clipped by 9 bases and J by 6 bases; unmatched bases: 5. This CDR3 is 12 amino acids long. CDR1 is LNHNV, CDR2 YYDKDF, per germline (reference sequence). The CDR3 reads CATSKGAQPQHF. The CDR3 nucleotides read TGTGCCACTTCGAAGGGGGCTCAGCCCCAGCATTTT.

This clonotype was detected ten times or more. J is TRBJ1-3 and V is TRBV7-2; TRBD1 is a possible D gene (6 bases). The CDR3 has 14 residues. Deletions cut 5 bases from V and 3 bases from J, with 11 bases between. Germline V gene lookup returns CDR1 SGHTA and CDR2 FQGNSA. The CDR3, as DNA: TGTGCCAGCAGCCATGCAGGGGTTGGAAACACCATATATTTT. It codes for CASSHAGVGNTIYF.

In its sample, this clonotype was seen a few times. V gene TRBV19 combines with J gene TRBJ2-2, with D possibly TRBD2 on 7 matching bases. Trimming took off 5 bases at V and 7 bases at J, with 20 bases between the two ends. Per the germline V gene, CDR1 is LNHDA and CDR2 is SQIVND (reference sequence). The CDR3 covers 16 residues. The CDR3 region is CASSSLLGGPVGELFF. The CDR3 bases are TGTGCCAGTAGTTCTCTATTGGGGGGGCCGGTCGGGGAGCTGTTTTTT.

Remarks on this clonotype: This may come from a read error, since a much larger clone is one base off. The rearrangement links TRBV11-1 to TRBJ2-5; D is perhaps TRBD2 (6 bases). The CDR3 contains 14 residues. Germline lookup yields CDR1 SGHAT and CDR2 FQDESV (reference sequence). Trimming took 2 bases from V and 7 from J, leaving 14 bases between them. CDR3 sequence reads: CASSLPGMGGTQYF. CDR3 sequence (DNA): TGTGCCAGCAGCTTACCCGGGATGGGGGGGACCCAGTACTTC.

This chain uses TRBV7-9 with TRBJ2-3; D may be TRBD1 (5 bases). The tail of the sequence fits TRBJ1-1 better, so the J call may be wrong. This CDR3 contains 14 residues. Germline-derived CDR1 and CDR2 are SEHNR and FQNEAQ (reference sequence). CDR3 amino acids: CASSQHRTKTEAFF. For the CDR3, the DNA is TGTGCCAGCAGCCAACACAGGACGAAGACTGAAGCTTTCTTT.

The table lists this clonotype with a count of one. The genes are TRBV10-3 and TRBJ2-5; TRBD1 matches 9 bases. The junction had 1 base not matched to a gene; V was cut back by 2 bases and J by 3 bases. This CDR3 contains 14 residues. The germline gives CDR1 ENHRY, CDR2 SYGVKD. CDR3 DNA: TGTGCCATCAGTGAGCGACAGGGGGAAGAGACCCAGTACTTC. This codes for CAISERQGEETQYF.

This clonotype was seen many times. V usage is TRBV3-1 and J usage is TRBJ2-7, with D perhaps assigned TRBD1 or TRBD2 (5 bases each). The CDR3 is 14 residues long. Germline lookup yields CDR1 LGHDT and CDR2 YNNKEL (reference sequence). Trimming left V 6 bases short and J 1 base short, with 13 bases between. The CDR3 nucleotides read TGTGCCAGCAGTCGGGACCTAACGTCCTACGAGCAGTACTTC. This gives the protein CASSRDLTSYEQYF.

The chain uses TRBV20-1 and TRBJ1-4, with D uncertain. The V gene's germline CDR1 is DFQATT and CDR2 SNEGSKA (reference sequence). Trimming took off 3 bases at V and 8 bases at J, with 7 bases between the two ends. The CDR3 extends over 11 amino acids. Written as DNA, the CDR3 is TGCAGTGCTAGGGCCTGGGAAAAACTGTTTTTT. Translation gives CSARAWEKLFF.